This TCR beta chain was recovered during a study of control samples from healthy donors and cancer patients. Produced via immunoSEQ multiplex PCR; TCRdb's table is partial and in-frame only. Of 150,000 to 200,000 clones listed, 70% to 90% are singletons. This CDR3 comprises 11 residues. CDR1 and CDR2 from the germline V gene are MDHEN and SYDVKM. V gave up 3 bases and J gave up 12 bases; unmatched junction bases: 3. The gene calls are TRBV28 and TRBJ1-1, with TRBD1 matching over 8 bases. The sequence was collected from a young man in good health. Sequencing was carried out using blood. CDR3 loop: CASSFDRGTFF. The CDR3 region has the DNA TGTGCCAGCAGTTTCGACAGGGGAACTTTCTTT.